The next 23 T cell receptor beta chains were all read from a single sample in a study of early T cells in non-severe SARS-CoV-2 infection. Via MiXCR, TCRdb re-called the 5' RACE reads, giving one row per CDR3 protein. The sample has under 35,000 distinct CDR3 sequences; about 2.9% are singletons. The material sequenced was whole blood. The receptors were gathered from an adult who was a healthcare worker with PCR-confirmed SARS-CoV-2 infection or an uninfected control (not recorded which).

This clonotype was counted at least ten times. The rearrangement uses TRBV11-1 and TRBJ1-1; the D gene is possibly TRBD1 (6 bases). The germline V and J ends were trimmed by 8 bases and 4 bases, with 17 bases remaining between them. The CDR3 length is 14 residues. Germline V gene lookup returns CDR1 SGHAT and CDR2 FQDESV (reference sequence). The CDR3 DNA sequence: TGTGCCAGCGGAGCTGTGTCAGGGGTCACTGAAGCTTTCTTT. Protein sequence: CASGAVSGVTEAFF.

This clonotype has ten or more counts. One junction end disagrees with the germline gene, perhaps due to a read error. The genes are TRBV7-8 and TRBJ2-2, with D possibly TRBD2 on 6 matching bases. The CDR3 extends over 17 amino acids. From germline, CDR1 is SGHVS and CDR2 FQNEAQ. CDR3 in amino acids: CASRGRRDSTKTGELFF. The CDR3 DNA sequence: TGTGCCAGCAGAGGAAGGCGGGACTCAACGAAAACCGGGGAGCTGTTTTTT.

This clonotype occurred many times. The V gene is TRBV20-1, the J gene TRBJ1-2, with 8 bases identical to TRBD1. Germline V gene data show CDR1 as DFQATT and CDR2 as SNEGSKA (reference sequence). CDR3 length: 12 amino acids. With 5 bases clipped from V and 5 bases from J, the junction kept 4 bases outside the gene matches. CDR3 coding DNA: TGCAGTGCTGGACAGGGCACGTATGGCTACACCTTC. Residues: CSAGQGTYGYTF.

This clonotype appeared many times. CDR3 protein: CASSAGQFPQPQHF. The CDR3 coding sequence is TGTGCCAGCAGTGCCGGACAGTTTCCTCAGCCCCAGCATTTT. The gene calls are TRBV12-3 or TRBV12-4 and TRBJ1-5; D may be TRBD1 (6 bases). This CDR3 has 14 residues. V lost 5 bases and J 6 bases, leaving 14 bases between the germline ends.

This clonotype was observed many times. The rearrangement uses TRBV10-2 and TRBJ1-6; no clear D. The V gene's germline CDR1 is WSHSY and CDR2 SAAADI. The CDR3 has 12 residues. The ends were cut back, 7 bases at V and 6 bases at J, with 7 bases in the middle. In DNA, the CDR3 is TGCGCCAGCACCCCCGGTAATTCACCCCTCCACTTT. It specifies CASTPGNSPLHF.

Concerning this clonotype itself: One base away lies a much larger clone, so this may be a sequencing read error. This chain connects TRBV4-2 to TRBJ1-1; D uncertain. The CDR3 consists of 14 residues. CDR1 and CDR2 (germline): LGHNA, YNFKEQ. For the CDR3, the DNA is TGTGCCAGCAGCCAAGATCCAGGTAACATTGAAGCTTTCTTT. Protein sequence: CASSQDPGNIEAFF.

This clonotype was observed at least ten times. This chain connects TRBV3-1 to TRBJ1-6; 9 bases match TRBD1. Germline V gene lookup returns CDR1 LGHDT and CDR2 YNNKEL (reference sequence). J was trimmed by 6 bases and V by 4 bases; bases with no gene match: 7. The CDR3 length is 16 residues. The CDR3 is CASSRLDRGGNSPLHF. The CDR3 region has the DNA TGTGCCAGCAGCCGCCTGGACAGGGGAGGTAATTCACCCCTCCACTTT.

This clonotype was detected many times. The gene calls are TRBV19 and TRBJ1-2; D is possibly TRBD1 (6 bases). CDR1 is LNHDA and CDR2 is SQIVND in the germline V gene (reference sequence). The CDR3 loop spans 15 amino acids. V shed 10 bases and J shed 0 bases, with 18 bases lying between them. The CDR3 nucleotides read TGTGCCACCAAATGGGGGCAGGCAACTAACTATGGCTACACCTTC. Its translation: CATKWGQATNYGYTF.

This clonotype is termed medium-sized (0.01 to 0.1%). The rearrangement links TRBV7-9 to TRBJ2-3; D gene uncertain. Germline V gene data show CDR1 as SEHNR and CDR2 as FQNEAQ (reference sequence). V lost 4 bases and J lost 8, with 25 bases in between. This CDR3 comprises 17 residues. The CDR3 region has the DNA TGTGCCAGCAGCTCCTCCTCTGAGGCACTACTCTGGGGTACGCAGTATTTT. This gives the protein CASSSSSEALLWGTQYF.

This clonotype was seen repeatedly, ten times or more. The rearrangement links TRBV5-1 to TRBJ2-1; 10 bases align to TRBD1. The V gene's germline CDR1 is SGHRS and CDR2 YFSETQ. This CDR3 has 16 residues. Trimming at V came to 6 bases and at J to 5 bases, leaving 11 bases not matched to a gene. The CDR3 here is CASIYGDRGRDNEQFF. The CDR3 nucleotides are TGCGCCAGCATATACGGGGACAGGGGACGAGACAATGAGCAGTTCTTC.

This clonotype showed up many times. The chain is built from TRBV10-1 and TRBJ1-1; D uncertain. This CDR3 is built from 16 residues. Trimming shortened V by 3 bases and J by 2 bases, and 16 bases separated the two germline ends. From germline, CDR1 is WNHNN and CDR2 SYGVQD (reference sequence). The CDR3 reads CASSEIKVVGNTEAFF. The DNA for the CDR3 is TGCGCCAGCAGTGAAATCAAGGTGGTGGGAAACACTGAAGCTTTCTTT.

This clonotype was detected many times. V is TRBV29-1 and J is TRBJ2-1; 8 bases fit TRBD2. The ends lost 8 bases at V and 6 bases at J; junction bases unmatched: 12. Germline V gene lookup returns CDR1 SQVTM and CDR2 ANQGSEA. This CDR3 contains 14 residues. This chain's CDR3 is CSSKGGRGVNEQFF. The CDR3 region has the DNA TGCAGCTCTAAGGGTGGGCGGGGGGTCAATGAGCAGTTCTTC.

This clonotype appeared many times. The chain carries TRBV18 and TRBJ2-2; 11 nucleotides agree with TRBD2. Germline V lookup: CDR1 KGHSH, CDR2 LQKENI. This CDR3 has 16 amino acids. V shed 4 bases, J shed 1 base, and the junction held 2 bases outside the gene matches. This CDR3 reads CASSRGLAGNTGELFF. Here the CDR3 DNA reads TGTGCCAGCTCACGCGGACTAGCGGGGAACACCGGGGAGCTGTTTTTT. Full variable domain (missing parts from reference TRBV18 and TRBJ2-2): NAGVMQNPRHLVRRRGQEARLRCSPMKGHSHVYWYRQLPEEGLKFMVYLQKENIIDESGMPKERFSAEFPKEGPSILRIQQVVRGDSAAYFCASSRGLAGNTGELFFGEGSRLTVL.

This clonotype appeared many times. This chain joins TRBV5-1 and TRBJ1-1; D perhaps matches TRBD1 (5 bases). The CDR3 runs 15 residues. Germline V lookup: CDR1 SGHRS, CDR2 YFSETQ. Trimming pared 0 bases from V and 3 bases from J, leaving 12 bases between. The CDR3 DNA follows: TGCGCCAGCAGCTTGGGTAGGGTGGGGGACACTGAAGCTTTCTTT. Residues: CASSLGRVGDTEAFF.

In this sample, this clonotype turned up many times. The chain is built from TRBV12-3 or TRBV12-4 and TRBJ2-7, with 10 bases aligning to TRBD1. The ends lost 5 bases at V and 4 bases at J; junction bases unmatched: 20. The CDR3 covers 19 residues. The CDR3 sequence: CASSTWTGGLGSRSYEQYV. In DNA form, the CDR3 reads TGTGCCAGCAGTACTTGGACAGGGGGTCTGGGTTCCCGTTCTTACGAGCAGTACGTC.

Many counts were recorded for this clonotype. V is TRBV28 and J is TRBJ1-6; TRBD1 matches at 9 bases. Germline loops: CDR1 MDHEN, CDR2 SYDVKM. V was clipped by 5 bases and J by 10 bases; unmatched bases: 12. This CDR3 is 16 amino acids long. The DNA for the CDR3 is TGTGCCAGCAGTACTATCGGGACAGGGCTTAGCTCACCCCTCCACTTT. Translated, it gives CASSTIGTGLSSPLHF.

This clonotype was picked up many times. The chain recombines TRBV5-1 with TRBJ1-2; maybe TRBD1 (6 bases). CDR1 SGHRS and CDR2 YFSETQ come from the germline V gene. Trimming pared 4 bases from V and 3 bases from J, leaving 13 bases between. The CDR3 is 14 amino acids. The CDR3 sequence: CASSPPQGHYGYTF. Here the CDR3 DNA reads TGCGCCAGCAGCCCCCCCCAGGGGCACTATGGCTACACCTTC.

This clonotype was recorded many times. J is TRBJ1-2 and V is TRBV19; the D is unclear. CDR3 size: 15 residues. The germline V and J ends were trimmed by 1 base and 0 bases, with 9 bases remaining between them. Germline CDR1 is LNHDA and CDR2 is SQIVND (reference sequence). As DNA, the CDR3 is TGTGCCAGTAGTATAGGAGGCAGAGCTAACTATGGCTACACCTTC. Translating it yields CASSIGGRANYGYTF.

This clonotype was detected ten times or more. The chain employs TRBV25-1 and TRBJ1-5, with 8 bases identical to TRBD1. The V and J ends lost 5 bases and 7 bases, in that order; junction bases with no gene match: 7. This CDR3 spans 14 amino acids. Germline V CDR1 and CDR2: MGHDK, SYGVNS. CDR3 loop: CASSPTGEGQPQHF. For the CDR3, the DNA is TGTGCCAGCAGTCCGACAGGGGAGGGGCAGCCCCAGCATTTT.

This clonotype came up many times. The chain joins TRBV21-1 to TRBJ2-7; the listed D gene, TRBD1, was not tested against the DNA. TRBV21-1 is deemed a pseudogene. The CDR3 covers 14 residues. This CDR3 is CASSQTPWIYEQYV. DNA of the CDR3: TGTGCCAGCAGTCAAACCCCCTGGATCTACGAGCAGTACGTC.

The table lists this clonotype with many counts. The chain uses TRBV9 and TRBJ2-1; possibly TRBD2 for D (7 bases). V lost 2 bases and J 0 bases, leaving 18 bases between the germline ends. The CDR3 length is 18 residues. CDR1 and CDR2 from the germline V gene are SGDLS and YYNGEE. CDR3 sequence: CASSVDPGGGSSYNEQFF. The CDR3 DNA is TGTGCCAGCAGCGTGGATCCGGGGGGCGGGAGCTCCTACAATGAGCAGTTCTTC.

In its sample, this clonotype was seen many times. V gene TRBV18 combines with J gene TRBJ2-3; no definite D call. V lost 3 bases and J lost 4, with 8 bases in between. The length of the CDR3 is 13 residues. The germline CDR1 and CDR2 sequences are KGHSH and LQKENI. The CDR3 coding sequence is TGTGCCAGCTCACCTTCGAGTGCAGATACGCAGTATTTT. It yields the protein CASSPSSADTQYF.

This clonotype was detected only a few times. V is TRBV19 and J is TRBJ2-4, with D hard to call. V dropped 8 bases and J dropped 7 bases, with 21 bases sitting between them. This CDR3 contains 15 residues. Germline CDR1 LNHDA, CDR2 SQIVND (reference sequence). This CDR3 is CASGSGHIMGNIQYF. In DNA form, the CDR3 reads TGTGCCAGTGGAAGTGGGCATATTATGGGTAACATTCAGTACTTC.